Listed here are 2 T cell receptor beta chains from one sample, sequenced in a study of blood T cell repertoires in COVID-19. The method was immunoSEQ multiplex PCR; TCRdb's version includes in-frame clones alone and lacks a portion of them. The table records 200,000 to 250,000 clones, 70% to 90% of them present only once. The sequencing input was peripheral blood. The receptor set was obtained from a man aged 25 to 40 who had recovered from COVID-19.

V usage is TRBV11-3 and J usage is TRBJ1-3; a weak D match, TRBD1 (5 bases). The CDR3 runs 15 residues. V was trimmed by 6 bases and J by 2 bases, leaving 14 bases between them. CDR1 is SGHNT, CDR2 YENEEA, per germline. For the CDR3, the DNA is TGTGCCAGCAGTCGCGACGGGGGTACTGGAAACACCATATATTTT. Its protein is CASSRDGGTGNTIYF.

This sequence joins TRBV30 and TRBJ1-5; TRBD1 aligns across 7 bases. CDR3 length equals 13 residues. Germline assignment: CDR1 GTSNPN and CDR2 SVGIG (reference sequence). After removal of 5 bases from V and 3 bases from J, the junction contained 4 bases not matched to a gene. CDR3 loop: CAWGTDTNQPQHF. The CDR3 DNA reads as TGTGCCTGGGGGACAGACACCAATCAGCCCCAGCATTTT.